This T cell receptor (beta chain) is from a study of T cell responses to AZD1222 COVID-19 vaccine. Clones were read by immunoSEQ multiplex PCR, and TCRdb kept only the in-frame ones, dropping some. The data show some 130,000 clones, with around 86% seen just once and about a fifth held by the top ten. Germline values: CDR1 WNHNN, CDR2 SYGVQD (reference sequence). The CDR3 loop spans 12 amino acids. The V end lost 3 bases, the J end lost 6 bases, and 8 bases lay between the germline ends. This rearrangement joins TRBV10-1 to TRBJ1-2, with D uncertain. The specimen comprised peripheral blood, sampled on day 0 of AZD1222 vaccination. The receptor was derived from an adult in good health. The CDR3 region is CASSDGYNGYTF. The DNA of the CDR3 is TGCGCCAGCAGTGACGGGTACAATGGCTACACCTTC.